Below are 32 T cell receptor beta chains sequenced from a single sample in a study of blood T cell repertoires in COVID-19 (dated by TCRdb to the early 2020s). Libraries were made using the immunoSEQ multiplex PCR assay. What TCRdb holds here is the immuneACCESS table cut down to in-frame rearrangements. Part of the clones is not present; checked against another copy, under half of the missing clones reflect an unresolved V gene, and the others are unexplained. This sample gives around 190,000 clones in total; more than 70% of them show up just once. The top ten clones comprise 5% to 7% of the sample. The specimen sequenced was PBMCs or T cells enriched from blood (not recorded which). The receptors here all came from a man in his forties or fifties with acute COVID-19.

The chain has TRBV6-5 and TRBJ1-6; 9 bases are shared with TRBD1. The CDR3 runs 14 residues. Losses at the gene ends were 7 bases for V and 9 bases for J; bases not matched to a gene: 7. Germline V CDR1 and CDR2: MNHEY, SVGAGI. The CDR3 nucleotides are TGTGCCAGCAAACAAAACAGGGGGCTTTCACCCCTCCACTTT. Its protein product is CASKQNRGLSPLHF.

The chain uses TRBV7-9 and TRBJ1-1, with 9 bases matching TRBD1. V lost 7 bases to trimming and J lost 0 bases; unmatched junction nucleotides: 6. Per the germline V gene, CDR1 is SEHNR and CDR2 is FQNEAQ (reference sequence). The CDR3 is 15 residues long. The CDR3: CASTLGDRVNTEAFF. The CDR3 DNA reads TGTGCCAGCACCCTGGGGGACAGGGTGAACACTGAAGCTTTCTTT.

V is TRBV3-1 (or the pseudogene TRBV3-2) and J is TRBJ1-1, with 7 positions matching TRBD1. Losses at the gene ends were 4 bases for V and 5 bases for J; bases not matched to a gene: 4. Germline values: CDR1 LGHDT, CDR2 YNNKEL (reference sequence). There are 13 residues in the CDR3. The CDR3 nucleotides are TGTGCCAGCAGCCGACAGGGACGAACTGAAGCTTTCTTT. This translates into CASSRQGRTEAFF.

The V gene is TRBV2, the J gene TRBJ2-7, with D uncertain. V lost 4 bases and J lost 2, with 6 bases in between. Germline CDR1 SNHLY, CDR2 FYNNEI. The CDR3 spans 12 residues. CDR3 DNA sequence: TGTGCCAGCAGTGTTCCGGCCTACGAGCAGTACTTC. Translated, it gives CASSVPAYEQYF. The entire variable domain, with the rest obtained from reference TRBV2 and TRBJ2-7, is as follows: EPEVTQTPSHQVTQMGQEVILRCVPISNHLYFYWYRQILGQKVEFLVSFYNNEISEKSEIFDDQFSVERPDGSNFTLKIRSTKLEDSAMYFCASSVPAYEQYFGPGTRLTVT.

In this sample, this clone turned up once. The chain recombines TRBV29-1 with TRBJ2-1; 9 bases line up with TRBD2. The CDR3 is 14 amino acids. The germline CDR1 and CDR2 sequences are SQVTM and ANQGSEA. J lost 4 bases, V lost 6 bases, and 7 bases had no gene match. The DNA for the CDR3 is TGCAGCGTGGATCCTAGCGGGGCTTACAATGAGCAGTTCTTC. Amino acids: CSVDPSGAYNEQFF.

The table lists this clone with a count of one. The chain couples TRBV9 to TRBJ2-1; 8 nucleotides line up with TRBD2. Looked up from germline, CDR1 is SGDLS and CDR2 is YYNGEE. CDR3 length: 15 amino acids. V gave up 4 bases and J gave up 4 bases; unmatched junction bases: 7. The CDR3 is CASSYYSGNYNEQFF. As DNA, the CDR3 is TGTGCCAGCAGCTACTATAGCGGGAATTACAATGAGCAGTTCTTC.

The chain has TRBV7-3 and TRBJ2-7; possible D gene TRBD1, 6 bases. Trimming stripped 5 bases from V and 3 bases from J, with 14 bases between. Germline V gives CDR1 SGHTA, CDR2 FQGTGA. The CDR3 runs 14 residues. Here the CDR3 reads CASSPKGQFYEQYF. The CDR3 DNA follows: TGTGCCAGCAGCCCAAAGGGACAATTCTACGAGCAGTACTTC. The entire variable domain, with the rest obtained from reference TRBV7-3 and TRBJ2-7, is as follows: GAGVSQTPSNKVTEKGKYVELRCDPISGHTALYWYRQSLGQGPEFLIYFQGTGAADDSGLPNDRFFAVRPEGSVSTLKIQRTERGDSAVYLCASSPKGQFYEQYFGPGTRLTVT.

This chain uses TRBV2 with TRBJ2-1; perhaps TRBD2 as D (6 bases). Germline CDR1 and CDR2: SNHLY and FYNNEI. The ends were cut back, 6 bases at V and 4 bases at J, with 10 bases in the middle. The CDR3 extends over 13 amino acids. For the CDR3, the DNA is TGTGCCAGCAGCCCGGAGGGTTACAATGAGCAGTTCTTC. Residues: CASSPEGYNEQFF. Drawing the rest from reference TRBV2 and TRBJ2-1, the complete variable domain is EPEVTQTPSHQVTQMGQEVILRCVPISNHLYFYWYRQILGQKVEFLVSFYNNEISEKSEIFDDQFSVERPDGSNFTLKIRSTKLEDSAMYFCASSPEGYNEQFFGPGTRLTVL.

The V gene is TRBV19, the J gene TRBJ2-3; TRBD2 matches at 11 bases. CDR3 length: 14 residues. The J segment lost 5 bases and the V segment lost 6 bases, leaving 4 bases of the junction unmatched. Per germline, CDR1 LNHDA and CDR2 SQIVND (reference sequence). Here the CDR3 reads CASRMTSGIDTQYF. Written as DNA, the CDR3 is TGTGCCAGTAGGATGACTAGCGGGATAGATACGCAGTATTTT.

This chain uses TRBV27 with TRBJ2-2, with D tentatively TRBD2 (6 bases). With 4 bases removed from V and 6 bases from J, the gap between germline ends came to 9 bases. The CDR3 is 13 residues long. Looked up from germline, CDR1 is MNHEY and CDR2 is SMNVEV (reference sequence). The chain's CDR3 is CASSSTSAGELFF. In DNA form, the CDR3 reads TGTGCCAGCAGTTCGACTAGTGCCGGGGAGCTGTTTTTT.

The chain is built from TRBV2 and TRBJ2-7; TRBD2 might be the D (5 bases). The CDR3 is made up of 14 amino acids. Germline V gene data show CDR1 as SNHLY and CDR2 as FYNNEI. The V end was cut by 5 bases, the J end by 2 bases, with 13 bases between. The CDR3 DNA sequence: TGTGCCAGCAGTTACGCCCACGGGACCTACGAGCAGTACTTC. Translation gives CASSYAHGTYEQYF. Full variable domain (outside the CDR3, taken from reference TRBV2 and TRBJ2-7): EPEVTQTPSHQVTQMGQEVILRCVPISNHLYFYWYRQILGQKVEFLVSFYNNEISEKSEIFDDQFSVERPDGSNFTLKIRSTKLEDSAMYFCASSYAHGTYEQYFGPGTRLTVT.

The chain couples TRBV5-6 to TRBJ2-7, with 8 nucleotides matching TRBD1. Germline V gene sequence: CDR1 SGHDT, CDR2 YYEEEE. Losses at the gene ends were 0 bases for V and 6 bases for J; bases not matched to a gene: 17. CDR3 length equals 18 residues. Written as DNA, the CDR3 is TGTGCCAGCAGCTTGGCCCCACACAGACAGGGGACGGGGGTCGAGCAGTACTTC. Translating gives CASSLAPHRQGTGVEQYF.

The chain links TRBV27 to TRBJ1-6, with D possibly TRBD1 on 6 matching bases. This CDR3 contains 17 residues. CDR1 MNHEY and CDR2 SMNVEV come from the germline V gene (reference sequence). V was cut by 6 bases and J by 7 bases, with 22 bases left in between. The CDR3 nucleotides read TGTGCCAGCAGCCCCGCGCCCCAGACAGGCCTCAATTCACCCCTCCACTTT. It yields the protein CASSPAPQTGLNSPLHF.

This chain joins TRBV6-2 or TRBV6-3 and TRBJ2-7, with TRBD2 as a possible D gene (5 bases). CDR1 and CDR2 (germline): MNHEY, SVGEGT. This CDR3 region has 13 residues. Trimming stripped 2 bases from V and 5 bases from J, with 10 bases between. This chain's CDR3 is CASSYRLLDEQYF. The CDR3 DNA reads TGTGCCAGCAGTTACCGACTACTAGACGAGCAGTACTTC.

This chain links TRBV6-5 with TRBJ2-7, with a tentative D call TRBD2 (7 bases). CDR1 MNHEY and CDR2 SVGAGI come from the germline V gene. The V and J ends lost 11 bases and 0 bases respectively, with 17 bases between them. This CDR3 comprises 14 residues. The CDR3 sequence: CASRGAGSSYEQYF. CDR3 DNA sequence: TGTGCCTCACGGGGGGCAGGGAGCTCCTACGAGCAGTACTTC.

This chain links TRBV6-5 with TRBJ2-7; 9 bases fit TRBD1. This CDR3 comprises 16 residues. The V segment lost 0 bases and the J segment 0 bases; nucleotides outside the gene matches: 3. CDR1 and CDR2 (germline): MNHEY, SVGAGI. CDR3 coding DNA: TGTGCCAGCAGTTACTCTACGACAGGGGGCTCCTACGAGCAGTACTTC. Translating it yields CASSYSTTGGSYEQYF.

The V and J genes are TRBV6-1 and TRBJ1-5, with D unclear. The CDR3 is 13 residues long. V was pared by 7 bases and J by 6 bases, with 13 bases between. Germline loops: CDR1 MNHNS, CDR2 SASEGT. The CDR3 sequence: CASTSTAGQPQHF. In nucleotides, the CDR3 is TGTGCCAGCACCTCGACGGCGGGTCAGCCCCAGCATTTT.

The sample holds a few counts of this clone. The chain is built from TRBV2 and TRBJ2-2, with D hard to call. The CDR3 sequence is 13 residues long. Germline values: CDR1 SNHLY, CDR2 FYNNEI. Between the trimmed V and J ends, which lost 5 bases and 6 bases, there was a span of 10 bases. The CDR3 DNA follows: TGTGCCAGCAGTCAAGAAGAGGCCGGGGAGCTGTTTTTT. Translating gives CASSQEEAGELFF.

The V gene is TRBV27, the J gene TRBJ2-2, with 11 bases aligning to TRBD1. V was pared by 5 bases and J by 5 bases, with 4 bases of the junction left unmatched. Looked up from germline, CDR1 is MNHEY and CDR2 is SMNVEV (reference sequence). The CDR3 is made up of 15 amino acids. CDR3 sequence: CASSGTGGKTGELFF. For the CDR3, the DNA is TGTGCCAGCAGTGGGACAGGGGGAAAAACCGGGGAGCTGTTTTTT.

The chain joins TRBV11-2 to TRBJ2-1, with TRBD2 matching 10 bases. This CDR3 is built from 15 residues. The germline CDR1 and CDR2 sequences are SGHAT and FQNNGV. Germline trimming cut 5 bases from V and 4 bases from J; bases unmatched to any gene: 5. CDR3 region: CASSHGLAVYNEQFF. In DNA, the CDR3 is TGTGCCAGCAGCCATGGACTAGCGGTATACAATGAGCAGTTCTTC.

The chain recombines TRBV7-2 with TRBJ1-2; no firm D call. V lost 2 bases and J 3 bases, leaving 16 bases between the germline ends. The germline V gene has CDR1 SGHTA and CDR2 FQGNSA. This CDR3 contains 16 residues. The CDR3 is CASSLHHTLVYYGYTF. The CDR3 nucleotides read TGTGCCAGCAGCTTACACCATACGCTAGTGTACTATGGCTACACCTTC.

The chain joins TRBV5-1 to TRBJ1-4; D perhaps matches TRBD1 (6 bases). V lost 1 base and J 7 bases, leaving 11 bases between the germline ends. CDR3 length equals 14 residues. The germline V gene encodes CDR1 SGHRS and CDR2 YFSETQ. The CDR3 loop reads CASSLRGGSEKLFF. CDR3 nucleotides: TGCGCCAGCAGCTTGAGGGGGGGCAGTGAAAAACTGTTTTTT.

The chain has TRBV2 and TRBJ1-1, with 7 bases aligning to TRBD1. This CDR3 spans 17 amino acids. V dropped 3 bases and J dropped 1; count of bases not matched to a gene: 11. The V gene's germline CDR1 is SNHLY and CDR2 FYNNEI. This chain's CDR3 is CASSDMDRPGGNTEAFF. DNA of the CDR3: TGTGCCAGCAGTGACATGGACAGGCCTGGAGGGAACACTGAAGCTTTCTTT.

This clone showed up just a few times. The chain recombines TRBV5-1 with TRBJ2-5; D gene uncertain. Germline V gene sequence: CDR1 SGHRS, CDR2 YFSETQ. The CDR3 totals 11 residues. The ends were cut back, 1 base at V and 4 bases at J, with 2 bases in the middle. Written as DNA, the CDR3 is TGCGCCAGCAGCTTGCGAGAGACCCAGTACTTC. Translated, it gives CASSLRETQYF.

This chain links TRBV28 with TRBJ2-3; no reliable D call. Germline assignment: CDR1 MDHEN and CDR2 SYDVKM. This CDR3 is built from 15 residues. Trimming took 5 bases from V and 0 from J, leaving 12 bases between them. CDR3 coding DNA: TGTGCCAGCAGTCCGTCTACCACTAGCACAGATACGCAGTATTTT. Protein product: CASSPSTTSTDTQYF.

The chain has TRBV6-5 and TRBJ2-1; D unclear. CDR3 length: 11 amino acids. CDR1 MNHEY and CDR2 SVGAGI come from the germline V gene. V lost 6 bases to trimming and J lost 10 bases, with 10 bases between them. The CDR3, as DNA: TGTGCCAGCAGCTATACGTCGGAGCAGTTCTTC. Translating it yields CASSYTSEQFF.

This clone occurred once. CDR3 coding DNA: TGTGCCAGCAGAATCGGACACCTTTCTTCGAACACTGAAGCTTTCTTT. Residues: CASRIGHLSSNTEAFF. The J gene is TRBJ1-1, the V gene TRBV28, with D tentatively TRBD1 (5 bases). Germline V CDR1 and CDR2: MDHEN, SYDVKM. This CDR3 region has 16 residues. The ends were cut back, 6 bases at V and 1 base at J, with 18 bases in the middle.

This chain joins TRBV28 and TRBJ2-1, with TRBD2 identical over 12 bases. Trimming took 5 bases from V and 12 from J; bases not matched to a gene: 11. Per the germline V gene, CDR1 is MDHEN and CDR2 is SYDVKM. CDR3 length: 15 residues. CDR3 nucleotide sequence: TGTGCCAGCAGTATTACCGCTAGCGGGAGGGCCGGGCAGTTCTTC. It codes for CASSITASGRAGQFF.

The rearrangement joins TRBV19 to TRBJ1-1, with D possibly being TRBD1 (5 bases). This CDR3 has 13 amino acids. Deletions cut 11 bases from V and 5 bases from J, with 18 bases between. In germline, CDR1 is LNHDA, CDR2 SQIVND (reference sequence). Here the CDR3 reads CAGREREGTEAFF. CDR3 coding DNA: TGTGCCGGGAGGGAGAGGGAGGGGACTGAAGCTTTCTTT.

This clone has more than one count but fewer than ten. The V gene is TRBV7-3, the J gene TRBJ2-7; 13 positions match TRBD2. V lost 3 bases to trimming and J lost 5 bases; unmatched junction nucleotides: 4. The CDR3 extends over 15 amino acids. Germline V gives CDR1 SGHTA, CDR2 FQGTGA. The CDR3 DNA reads TGTGCCAGCAGCTTCGGACTAGCGGGAGCAGACGAGCAGTACTTC. The encoded protein is CASSFGLAGADEQYF.

The chain has TRBV5-1 and TRBJ2-2; perhaps TRBD1 as D (5 bases). The CDR3 contains 14 residues. The V and J ends lost 4 bases and 7 bases respectively, with 14 bases between them. Germline loops: CDR1 SGHRS, CDR2 YFSETQ. DNA of the CDR3: TGCGCCAGCAGCACAGGCAGGGTTGGCGGGGAGCTGTTTTTT. It yields the protein CASSTGRVGGELFF.

This chain uses TRBV5-1 with TRBJ2-3, with 9 bases lining up with TRBD2. Germline V lookup: CDR1 SGHRS, CDR2 YFSETQ. The CDR3 spans 17 residues. The J segment lost 4 bases and the V segment lost 5 bases, leaving 14 bases of the junction unmatched. CDR3 in amino acids: CASRSGLAVQVADTQYF. In DNA, the CDR3 is TGCGCCAGCAGGTCGGGACTAGCAGTCCAAGTTGCAGATACGCAGTATTTT.